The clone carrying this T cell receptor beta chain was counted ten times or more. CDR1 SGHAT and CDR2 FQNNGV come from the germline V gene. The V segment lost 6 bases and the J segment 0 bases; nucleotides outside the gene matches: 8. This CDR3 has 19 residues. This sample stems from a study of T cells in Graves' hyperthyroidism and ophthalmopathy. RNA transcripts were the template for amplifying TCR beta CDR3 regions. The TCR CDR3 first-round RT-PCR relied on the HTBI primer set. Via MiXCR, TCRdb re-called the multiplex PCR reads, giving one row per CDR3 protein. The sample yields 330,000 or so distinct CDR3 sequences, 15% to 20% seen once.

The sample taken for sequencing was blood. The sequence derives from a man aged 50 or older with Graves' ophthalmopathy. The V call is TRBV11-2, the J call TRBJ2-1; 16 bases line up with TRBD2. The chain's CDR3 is CASRSGLAGGRSSYNEQFF. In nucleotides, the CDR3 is TGTGCCAGCAGATCGGGACTAGCGGGAGGGCGGAGCTCCTACAATGAGCAGTTCTTC.